The present T cell receptor beta chain was sequenced within a study of blood T cell repertoires in COVID-19. For the study at large: Material from acute and convalescent COVID-19 was sourced from the United States, Italy and Spain. PBMCs, B-cell-depleted T cells, or T cells were the source of the cDNA or gDNA that made up the material.

The germline V and J ends were trimmed by 2 bases and 2 bases, with 9 bases remaining between them. The CDR3 length is 14 residues. The germline V gene encodes CDR1 LNHDA and CDR2 SQIVND (reference sequence). In the original workflow: By means of reference gene primer amplification, nucleated cell counts were estimated. Sequenced by immunoSEQ multiplex PCR; TCRdb stores in-frame clones only, minus some. Clone size and V and J calls were adopted from that table, with D and trimming inferred from the DNA. The top ten clones hold 1% of a sample with more than 250,000 clones, roughly 84% of them seen once.

What was sequenced was peripheral blood. The gene calls are TRBV19 and TRBJ1-2, with D maybe TRBD1 (5 bases). The clonotype comes from a man between 45 and 60 years old with active or convalescent COVID-19. The CDR3 sequence is CASSIQTENYGYTF. The CDR3 DNA is TGTGCCAGTAGTATACAGACAGAGAACTATGGCTACACCTTC.